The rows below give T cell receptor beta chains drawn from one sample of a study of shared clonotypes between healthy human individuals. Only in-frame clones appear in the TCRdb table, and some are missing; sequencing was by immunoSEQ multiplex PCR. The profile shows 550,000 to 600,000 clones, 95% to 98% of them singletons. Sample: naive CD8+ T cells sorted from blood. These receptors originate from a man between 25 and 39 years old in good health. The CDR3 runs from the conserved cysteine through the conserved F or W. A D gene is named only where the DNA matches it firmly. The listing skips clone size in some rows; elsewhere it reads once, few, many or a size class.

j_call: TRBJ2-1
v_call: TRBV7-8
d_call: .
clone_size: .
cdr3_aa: CASSSLGGLHNEQFF
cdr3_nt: TGTGCCAGCAGCTCCCTCGGGGGGCTCCACAATGAGCAGTTCTTC

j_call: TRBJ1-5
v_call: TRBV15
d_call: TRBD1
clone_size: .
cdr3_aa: CATSKDREGGQPQHF
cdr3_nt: TGTGCCACCAGCAAGGACAGGGAAGGAGGTCAGCCCCAGCATTTT

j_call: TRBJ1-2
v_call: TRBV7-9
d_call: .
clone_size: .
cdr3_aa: CASSIPILNGYTF
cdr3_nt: TGTGCCAGCAGCATACCAATTCTTAATGGCTACACCTTC

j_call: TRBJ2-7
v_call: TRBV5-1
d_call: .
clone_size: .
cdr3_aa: CASSLEGHRYEQYF
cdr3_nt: TGCGCCAGCAGCTTGGAAGGACACCGGTACGAGCAGTACTTC

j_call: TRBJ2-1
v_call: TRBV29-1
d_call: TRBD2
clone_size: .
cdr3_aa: CSGTSGGSYNEQFF
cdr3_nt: TGCAGCGGTACTAGCGGGGGCTCCTACAATGAGCAGTTCTTC

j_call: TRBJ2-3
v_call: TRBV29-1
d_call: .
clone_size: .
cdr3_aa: CSVDLGTTDTQYF
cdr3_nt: TGCAGCGTTGATCTCGGGACCACAGATACGCAGTATTTT

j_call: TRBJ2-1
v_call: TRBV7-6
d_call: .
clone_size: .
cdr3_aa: CASSSLGGYSNEQFF
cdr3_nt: TGTGCCAGCAGCTCTCTTGGCGGGTACTCCAATGAGCAGTTCTTC

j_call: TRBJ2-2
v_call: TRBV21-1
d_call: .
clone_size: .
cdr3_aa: CASSKTQDRGCGTGELFF
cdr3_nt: TGTGCCAGCAGCAAAACTCAGGACAGGGGTTGCGGCACCGGGGAGCTGTTTTTT

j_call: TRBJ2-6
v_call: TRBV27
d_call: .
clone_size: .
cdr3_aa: CASSLLANSGANVLTF
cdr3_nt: TGTGCCAGCAGTTTATTGGCCAACTCTGGGGCCAACGTCCTGACTTTC

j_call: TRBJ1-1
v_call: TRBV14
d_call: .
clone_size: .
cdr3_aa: CASSHSGETEAFF
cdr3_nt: TGTGCCAGCAGCCACTCAGGGGAGACTGAAGCTTTCTTT

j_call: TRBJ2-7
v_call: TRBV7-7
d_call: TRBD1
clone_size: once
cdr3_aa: CASSHGTGDSEQYF
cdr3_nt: TGTGCTAGCAGCCACGGGACAGGCGATAGCGAGCAGTACTTC

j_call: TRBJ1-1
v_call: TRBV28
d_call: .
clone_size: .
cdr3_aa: CASSLRIAEAFF
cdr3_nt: TGTGCCAGCAGTTTACGTATCGCTGAAGCTTTCTTT

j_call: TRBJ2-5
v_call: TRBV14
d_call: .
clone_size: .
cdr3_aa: CASSHFRTASEETQYF
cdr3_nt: TGTGCCAGCAGCCACTTTAGGACAGCAAGCGAAGAGACCCAGTACTTC

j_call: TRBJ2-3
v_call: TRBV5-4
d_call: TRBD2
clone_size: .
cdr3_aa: CASSLGGWREGRRTDTQYF
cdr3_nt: TGTGCCAGCAGCTTGGGGGGATGGCGGGAGGGCCGGCGCACAGATACGCAGTATTTT

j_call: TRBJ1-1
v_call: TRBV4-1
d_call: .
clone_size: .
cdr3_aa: CASSHPGGEAFF
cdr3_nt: TGCGCCAGCAGCCACCCGGGAGGTGAAGCTTTCTTT

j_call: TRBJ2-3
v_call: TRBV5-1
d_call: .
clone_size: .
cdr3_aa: CASSLGLTGSTDTQYF
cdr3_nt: TGCGCCAGCAGCTTGGGTCTTACGGGTAGCACAGATACGCAGTATTTT

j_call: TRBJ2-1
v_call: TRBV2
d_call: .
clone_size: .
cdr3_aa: CASTRKGRGNEQFF
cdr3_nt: TGTGCCAGCACCCGAAAGGGTAGGGGAAATGAGCAGTTCTTC